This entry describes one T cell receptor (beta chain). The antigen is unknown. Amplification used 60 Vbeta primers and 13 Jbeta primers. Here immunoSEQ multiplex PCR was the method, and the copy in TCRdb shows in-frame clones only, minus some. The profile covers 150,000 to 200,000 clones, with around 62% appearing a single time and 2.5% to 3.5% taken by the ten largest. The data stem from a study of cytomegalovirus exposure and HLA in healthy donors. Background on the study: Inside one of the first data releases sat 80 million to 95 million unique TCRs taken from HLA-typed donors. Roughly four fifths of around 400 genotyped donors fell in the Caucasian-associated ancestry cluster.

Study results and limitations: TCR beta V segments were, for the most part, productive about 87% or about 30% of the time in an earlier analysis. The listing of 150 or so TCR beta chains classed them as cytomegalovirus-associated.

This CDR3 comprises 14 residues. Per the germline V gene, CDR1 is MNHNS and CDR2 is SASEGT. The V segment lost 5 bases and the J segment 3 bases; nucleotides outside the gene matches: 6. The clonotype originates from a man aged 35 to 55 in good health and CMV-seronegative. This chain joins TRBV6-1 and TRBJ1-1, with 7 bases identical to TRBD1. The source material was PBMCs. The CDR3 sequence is CASSLDRVDTEAFF. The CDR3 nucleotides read TGTGCCAGCAGTCTTGACAGGGTTGACACTGAAGCTTTCTTT.